What follows describes a single T cell receptor (beta chain). A single record per CDR3 protein comes from TCRdb applying MiXCR to the RT-PCR reads. The table has more than 550,000 distinct CDR3 sequences, 12% to 15% seen once. Germline lookup yields CDR1 SGHTS and CDR2 YDEGEE. J was trimmed by 3 bases and V by 0 bases; bases with no gene match: 13. This CDR3 is 18 amino acids long. The rearrangement joins TRBV5-8 to TRBJ1-1; 8 nucleotides agree with TRBD1. The origin of this receptor is a female donor in good health, serving as a healthy control. The sequenced sample was memory CD4+ T cells from blood. The CDR3 bases are TGTGCCAGCAGCTTGGAATCTACTGGGAGGACAGGGCACACTGAAGCTTTCTTT. This gives the protein CASSLESTGRTGHTEAFF. Complete variable domain (other parts from reference TRBV5-8 and TRBJ1-1): EAGVTQSPTHLIKTRGQQATLRCSPISGHTSVYWYQQALGLGLQFLLWYDEGEERNRGNFPPRFSGRQFPNYSSELNVNALELEDSALYLCASSLESTGRTGHTEAFFGQGTRLTVV.